This TCR beta chain was recorded in a study of T cells in localized non-small cell lung cancer. In its sample, this clone is medium-sized. Its antigen is currently unknown. General study findings and limits: Because sequencing included only one region (of the tumor), heterogeneity remains possible.

Clones were read by immunoSEQ multiplex PCR, and TCRdb kept only the in-frame ones, dropping some. The sample lists tens of thousands of clones, about 87% occurring once. J lost 3 bases, V lost 2 bases, and 7 bases had no gene match. This CDR3 contains 16 residues. CDR1 and CDR2 (germline): ENHRY, SYGVKD. The sequence came from a man aged 18 to 49 with stage I lung adenocarcinoma. The sequencing here drew on peripheral blood, taken before any cancer treatment. The rearrangement links TRBV10-3 to TRBJ2-1; the match to TRBD1 covers 7 bases. The CDR3 here is CAISELKGTDYNEQFF. In DNA form, the CDR3 reads TGTGCCATCAGTGAGCTTAAAGGGACAGACTACAATGAGCAGTTCTTC.